This entry features one T cell receptor beta chain sequence. This entry is derived from a study of T cell changes during pregnancy in multiple sclerosis. The CDR3 contains 19 residues. The V gene's germline CDR1 is SGDLS and CDR2 YYNGEE. V shed 4 bases, J shed 8 bases, and the junction held 22 bases outside the gene matches. The repertoire was sequenced with immunoSEQ multiplex PCR; TCRdb's copy has only in-frame clones and lacks some. The sample lists just under 50,000 clones; approximately 91% were seen once. This specimen was CD8+ T cells from peripheral blood mononuclear cells, taken after pregnancy. The chain uses TRBV9 and TRBJ1-2; 11 nucleotides match TRBD1. This clonotype was obtained from a female donor with multiple sclerosis, enrolled in a pregnancy study. CDR3 protein: CASSPRTGGAPDRQQGYTF. The DNA of the CDR3 is TGTGCCAGCAGCCCCAGGACAGGGGGCGCCCCGGACCGCCAGCAGGGCTACACCTTC.